Below are 13 T cell receptor beta chains sequenced from a single sample in a study of T cell responses to AZD1222 COVID-19 vaccine. Clones were sequenced by immunoSEQ multiplex PCR, and TCRdb holds only the in-frame ones, with some missing. This sample has around 190,000 clones, with approximately 90% found just once. Specimen: peripheral blood, collected 28 days after the second AZD1222 dose. All receptors come from an adult who received the AZD1222 COVID-19 vaccine.

This chain joins TRBV2 and TRBJ1-2, with unresolved D. CDR1 is SNHLY, CDR2 FYNNEI, per germline. The CDR3 has 12 amino acids. The germline V and J ends were trimmed by 1 base and 4 bases, with 4 bases remaining between them. The CDR3 spells CASSEDSYGYTF. The CDR3 nucleotides read TGTGCCAGCAGTGAAGATAGCTATGGCTACACCTTC.

The genes are TRBV29-1 and TRBJ1-1; D unresolved. There are 11 residues in the CDR3. In germline, CDR1 is SQVTM, CDR2 ANQGSEA. V lost 4 bases to trimming and J lost 5 bases, with 8 bases between them. Written as DNA, the CDR3 is TGCAGCGTTGTCGGGGTGACTGAAGCTTTCTTT. Encoded protein: CSVVGVTEAFF.

This clone came up a few times. The rearrangement links TRBV27 to TRBJ2-1; a possible D gene is TRBD2 (6 bases). The germline V gene encodes CDR1 MNHEY and CDR2 SMNVEV (reference sequence). The CDR3 sequence is 12 residues long. With 5 bases removed from V and 8 bases from J, the gap between germline ends came to 10 bases. CDR3 residues: CASSHGTYEQFF. The CDR3 DNA follows: TGTGCCAGCAGTCACGGGACTTATGAGCAGTTCTTC.

The chain recombines TRBV30 with TRBJ2-5; no definite D call. This CDR3 is 13 amino acids long. V lost 4 bases and J lost 2, with 11 bases in between. Germline V lookup: CDR1 GTSNPN, CDR2 SVGIG (reference sequence). The CDR3 spells CAWKGLGQETQYF. DNA of the CDR3: TGTGCCTGGAAGGGTTTAGGTCAAGAGACCCAGTACTTC.

The rearrangement links TRBV19 to TRBJ1-1; D unclear. CDR3 length equals 14 residues. Trimming removed 4 bases from V and 2 bases from J, with 11 bases in between. Germline CDR1 and CDR2: LNHDA and SQIVND (reference sequence). Written as DNA, the CDR3 is TGTGCCAGTAGTAAAGGTTGGGCCAACACTGAAGCTTTCTTT. This gives the protein CASSKGWANTEAFF.

The rearrangement uses TRBV5-6 and TRBJ1-5; D may be TRBD1 (5 bases). Between the trimmed V and J ends, which lost 4 bases and 0 bases, there was a span of 14 bases. The CDR3 sequence is 16 residues long. The germline V gene encodes CDR1 SGHDT and CDR2 YYEEEE. Written as DNA, the CDR3 is TGTGCCAGCAGCCTCGGGGGGTCTTATAGCAATCAGCCCCAGCATTTT. It specifies CASSLGGSYSNQPQHF.

The chain links TRBV11-2 to TRBJ1-4; D might be TRBD1 (5 bases). Deletions cut 4 bases from V and 6 bases from J, with 21 bases between. Germline loops: CDR1 SGHAT, CDR2 FQNNGV. The CDR3 is made up of 17 amino acids. Here the CDR3 DNA reads TGTGCCAGCAGCTCGCGAGGGGTAGGGGCAAGGGATGAAAAACTGTTTTTT. It specifies CASSSRGVGARDEKLFF.

The V call is TRBV4-3, the J call TRBJ1-6, with D hard to call. Germline CDR1 LGHNA, CDR2 YSLEER. This CDR3 is 16 amino acids long. Trimming took off 0 bases at V and 9 bases at J, with 15 bases between the two ends. CDR3 coding DNA: TGCGCCAGCAGCCAAGAATTAGGGTTGATCGGTTCACCCCTCCACTTT. The encoded protein is CASSQELGLIGSPLHF.

This chain links TRBV14 with TRBJ2-3, with unresolved D. Germline CDR1 and CDR2: SGHDN and FVKESK. The CDR3 loop spans 16 amino acids. Trimming cost V 4 bases and J 1 base, with 15 bases left between them. The CDR3 DNA reads TGTGCCAGCAGCCCTCTCAGAAGCAGACGCACAGATACGCAGTATTTT. The encoded protein is CASSPLRSRRTDTQYF.

Only one count was recorded for this clone. The chain couples TRBV29-1 to TRBJ1-1, with D tentatively TRBD1 (6 bases). The V end lost 4 bases, the J end lost 5 bases, and 14 bases lay between the germline ends. This CDR3 region has 13 residues. Germline lookup yields CDR1 SQVTM and CDR2 ANQGSEA. The CDR3 protein is CSVGGGWDTEAFF. The CDR3 nucleotides read TGCAGCGTTGGAGGGGGTTGGGATACTGAAGCTTTCTTT.

This rearrangement joins TRBV5-6 to TRBJ2-7; no clear D gene. V lost 2 bases, J lost 3 bases, and 9 bases lay in between. CDR3 length equals 13 residues. Germline CDR1 reads SGHDT; CDR2 reads YYEEEE. This CDR3 reads CASSLGPRYEQYF. CDR3 nucleotide sequence: TGTGCCAGCAGCTTAGGTCCCCGCTACGAGCAGTACTTC. Supplemented by reference TRBV5-6 and TRBJ2-7, the full variable domain reads DAGVTQSPTHLIKTRGQQVTLRCSPKSGHDTVSWYQQALGQGPQFIFQYYEEEERQRGNFPDRFSGHQFPNYSSELNVNALLLGDSALYLCASSLGPRYEQYFGPGTRLTVT.

The V gene is TRBV10-1, the J gene TRBJ2-1; D gene uncertain. V shed 3 bases and J shed 1 base, with 7 bases lying between them. The CDR3 spans 14 residues. Per germline, CDR1 WNHNN and CDR2 SYGVQD (reference sequence). CDR3 bases: TGCGCCAGCAGTGACGAGTGGTCCTACAATGAGCAGTTCTTC. It encodes CASSDEWSYNEQFF.

This chain links TRBV9 with TRBJ2-1; the D gene is possibly TRBD1 (5 bases). The CDR3 loop spans 14 amino acids. The ends were cut back, 0 bases at V and 7 bases at J, with 11 bases in the middle. Germline V CDR1 and CDR2: SGDLS, YYNGEE. The DNA for the CDR3 is TGTGCCAGCAGCGTAGACAGGCTAGGTAATGAGCAGTTCTTC. As protein: CASSVDRLGNEQFF. Drawing the rest from reference TRBV9 and TRBJ2-1, the complete variable domain is DSGVTQTPKHLITATGQRVTLRCSPRSGDLSVYWYQQSLDQGLQFLIQYYNGEERAKGNILERFSAQQFPDLHSELNLSSLELGDSALYFCASSVDRLGNEQFFGPGTRLTVL.